In its sample, the clone carrying this T cell receptor (beta chain) was seen once. Its cognate antigen is unknown. The data were obtained in a study of PD-L1 blockade in urothelial cancer. On the study more broadly: Patients had been given 0 to 3 earlier chemotherapy regimens. Blood analysis occurred 3 weeks (second dose) and 6 weeks after treatment start. Specimens of blood held a median count of roughly 150,000 T cells.

Assay: immunoSEQ multiplex PCR; the TCRdb copy retains only in-frame clones and omits some. The sample holds tens of thousands of clones, 84% seen once. CDR3 length equals 11 residues. V shed 6 bases and J shed 2 bases, with 3 bases lying between them. Germline V gene lookup returns CDR1 SGHDN and CDR2 FVKESK. Points from the study as a whole: Improved survival was predicted by pretreatment blood TCR clonality below the median.

Sequencing was performed on PBMCs, taken around atezolizumab (anti-PD-L1) treatment. V usage is TRBV14 and J usage is TRBJ2-3; D uncertain. The sequence derives from a man between 70 and 80 years old with urothelial cancer. DNA of the CDR3: TGTGCCAGCAGTTACACAGATACGCAGTATTTT. Protein product: CASSYTDTQYF. Together with reference TRBV14 and TRBJ2-3, the CDR3 gives the full variable domain: EAGVTQFPSHSVIEKGQTVTLRCDPISGHDNLYWYRRVMGKEIKFLLHFVKESKQDESGMPNNRFLAERTGGTYSTLKVQPAELEDSGVYFCASSYTDTQYFGPGTRLTVL.